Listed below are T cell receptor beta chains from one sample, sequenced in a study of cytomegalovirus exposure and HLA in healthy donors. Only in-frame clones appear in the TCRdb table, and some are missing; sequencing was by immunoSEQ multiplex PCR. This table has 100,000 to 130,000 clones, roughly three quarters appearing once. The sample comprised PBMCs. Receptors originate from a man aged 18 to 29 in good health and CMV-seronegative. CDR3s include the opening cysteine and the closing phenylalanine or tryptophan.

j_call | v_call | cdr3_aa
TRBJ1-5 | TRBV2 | CASSEQGNARHNQPQHF
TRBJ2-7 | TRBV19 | CASSPNRDSDYEQYF
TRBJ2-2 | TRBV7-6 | CASSSSPGTGTTGELFF
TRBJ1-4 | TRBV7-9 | CSSSFFGQGAEKLFF
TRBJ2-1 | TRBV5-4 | CASSRQTDTYNEQFF
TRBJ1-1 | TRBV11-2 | CASSWGPGASLGDTEAFF
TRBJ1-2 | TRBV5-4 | CASRGRDTTTYGYTF
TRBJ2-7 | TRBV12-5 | CASGAWRDSPYEQYF
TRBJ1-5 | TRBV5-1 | CASSLSGAQPQHF
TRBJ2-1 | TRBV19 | CASSIELLAGNSRNEQFF
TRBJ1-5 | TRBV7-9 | CASSPGAGEGQPQHF
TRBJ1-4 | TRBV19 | CASSIAGQGGNEKLFF
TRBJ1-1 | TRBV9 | CASSKTGLSNTEAFF
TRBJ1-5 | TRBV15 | CATSRPGQGLNQPQHF
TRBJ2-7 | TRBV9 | CASQGQTSYEQYF
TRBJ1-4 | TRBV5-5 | CASSLAPQTNEKLFF
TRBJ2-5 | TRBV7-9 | CASQNPGEAKETQYF
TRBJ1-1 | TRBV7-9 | CATGVNTEAFF
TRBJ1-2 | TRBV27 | CASSLSLRGGGYTF
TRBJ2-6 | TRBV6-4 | CASSDSPSAGANVLTF
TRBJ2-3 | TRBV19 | CASTPPGLTGYTQYF
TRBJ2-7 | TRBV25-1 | CASSVTGTKGAEQYF
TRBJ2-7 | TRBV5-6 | CASSFRLGGAYEQYF
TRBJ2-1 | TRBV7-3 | CASRKGAGGSSYNEQFF
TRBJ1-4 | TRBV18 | CASSLRTDLNEKLFF
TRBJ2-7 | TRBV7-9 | CSSSPWGGQLRYEQYF
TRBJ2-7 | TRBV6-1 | CASSERRLSSYEQYF
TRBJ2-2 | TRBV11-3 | CASSFVSLGAGELFF
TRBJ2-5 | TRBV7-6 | CASSLENLQTQYF